This T cell receptor beta chain was sequenced during a study of blood T cell repertoires in COVID-19 (dated by TCRdb to the early 2020s). With regard to the full study: Samples covering the acute and convalescent phases of COVID-19 were provided by collaborators in the United States, Italy and Spain. Samples were obtained from the ongoing ImmuneRACE study (first 160 participants) and from approximately 1,200 subjects provided by 6 global collaborators. Subjects who had been exposed to COVID-19, were actively infected with it, or had recovered from it provided the deeply sampled blood TCRbeta repertoires that made up the dataset. Nearly every sample came with metadata listing a de-identified subject ID, COVID-19 status, age in years and sex. The repertoires were released in a freely available public database intended as a resource for research on the immune response to SARS-CoV-2. Where HLA class I and class II types were available, the types were taken from metadata supplied by the sample provider, not from assay-based typing. The material from the prospective study consisted of cDNA or gDNA derived from T cells, B-cell-depleted T cells, or PBMCs.

What the study reported, not specific to this receptor: The amount of clinical and demographic metadata varied by source and participant and was provided uncurated.

Trimming accounts for 6 bases at V and 6 bases at J, while the number of junction bases matched to no gene is 8. There are 16 amino acids in the CDR3, from cysteine to phenylalanine inclusive. Just CDR3 DNA is preserved here, 48 bases in frame from base 1. From the germline V gene, CDR1 is MDHEN and CDR2 is SYDVKM. Regarding this clone: This receptor's antigen is unknown. No base qualities exist here, and no much larger clone lies one base off it.

Collaborating institutions collected whole blood in K2EDTA tubes following their own protocols. For TCRbeta analysis, collaborators shipped samples in one of three forms: frozen whole blood, isolated PBMCs, or DNA extracted from either of those sample types. TCRbeta CDR3 regions were amplified from genomic DNA using the immunoSEQ Assay, a bias-controlled multiplex PCR. On the study's bioinformatics: The number of nucleated cells in each sample was estimated by amplification of reference gene primers within the assay. To quantify the absolute abundance of each unique TCRbeta CDR3 rearrangement, sequence reads were collapsed and filtered. For each sample, productive Simpson clonality was calculated as the square root of Simpson's diversity index across productive rearrangements. What TCRdb holds here is the immuneACCESS table cut down to in-frame rearrangements. Part of the clones is not present; checked against another copy, under half of the missing clones reflect an unresolved V gene, and the others are unexplained. From that table come the V and J calls and clone size; the DNA was used to work out D and trimming. This sample has 200,000 to 300,000 clones in its table, and around 85% of those were observed once. 6.2% of the sample is held by the ten biggest clonotypes.

The chain couples TRBV28 to TRBJ2-2; TRBD1 matches 12 bases in the middle. The sequence was collected from a man between 60 and 75 years old with acute or convalescent COVID-19. The sample was peripheral blood. The CDR3 reads as follows: CASRPWGTGGSGELFF. The base sequence is TGTGCCAGCAGACCCTGGGGGACAGGGGGCTCCGGGGAGCTGTTTTTT.